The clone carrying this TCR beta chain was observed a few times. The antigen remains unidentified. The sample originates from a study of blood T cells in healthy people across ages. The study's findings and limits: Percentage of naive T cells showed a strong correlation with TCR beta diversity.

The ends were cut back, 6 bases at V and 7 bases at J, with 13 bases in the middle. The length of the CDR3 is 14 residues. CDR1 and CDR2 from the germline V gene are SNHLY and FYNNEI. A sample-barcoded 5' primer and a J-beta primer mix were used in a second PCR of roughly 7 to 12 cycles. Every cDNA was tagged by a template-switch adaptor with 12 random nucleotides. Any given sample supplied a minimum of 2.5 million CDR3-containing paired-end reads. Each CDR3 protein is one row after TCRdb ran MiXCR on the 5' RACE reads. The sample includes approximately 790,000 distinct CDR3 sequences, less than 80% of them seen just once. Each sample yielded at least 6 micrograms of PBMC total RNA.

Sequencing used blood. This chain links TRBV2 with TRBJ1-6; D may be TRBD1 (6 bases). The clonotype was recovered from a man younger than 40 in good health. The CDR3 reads CASSLQGLNSPLHF. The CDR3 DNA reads TGTGCCAGCAGCCTCCAGGGGTTGAATTCACCCCTCCACTTT.